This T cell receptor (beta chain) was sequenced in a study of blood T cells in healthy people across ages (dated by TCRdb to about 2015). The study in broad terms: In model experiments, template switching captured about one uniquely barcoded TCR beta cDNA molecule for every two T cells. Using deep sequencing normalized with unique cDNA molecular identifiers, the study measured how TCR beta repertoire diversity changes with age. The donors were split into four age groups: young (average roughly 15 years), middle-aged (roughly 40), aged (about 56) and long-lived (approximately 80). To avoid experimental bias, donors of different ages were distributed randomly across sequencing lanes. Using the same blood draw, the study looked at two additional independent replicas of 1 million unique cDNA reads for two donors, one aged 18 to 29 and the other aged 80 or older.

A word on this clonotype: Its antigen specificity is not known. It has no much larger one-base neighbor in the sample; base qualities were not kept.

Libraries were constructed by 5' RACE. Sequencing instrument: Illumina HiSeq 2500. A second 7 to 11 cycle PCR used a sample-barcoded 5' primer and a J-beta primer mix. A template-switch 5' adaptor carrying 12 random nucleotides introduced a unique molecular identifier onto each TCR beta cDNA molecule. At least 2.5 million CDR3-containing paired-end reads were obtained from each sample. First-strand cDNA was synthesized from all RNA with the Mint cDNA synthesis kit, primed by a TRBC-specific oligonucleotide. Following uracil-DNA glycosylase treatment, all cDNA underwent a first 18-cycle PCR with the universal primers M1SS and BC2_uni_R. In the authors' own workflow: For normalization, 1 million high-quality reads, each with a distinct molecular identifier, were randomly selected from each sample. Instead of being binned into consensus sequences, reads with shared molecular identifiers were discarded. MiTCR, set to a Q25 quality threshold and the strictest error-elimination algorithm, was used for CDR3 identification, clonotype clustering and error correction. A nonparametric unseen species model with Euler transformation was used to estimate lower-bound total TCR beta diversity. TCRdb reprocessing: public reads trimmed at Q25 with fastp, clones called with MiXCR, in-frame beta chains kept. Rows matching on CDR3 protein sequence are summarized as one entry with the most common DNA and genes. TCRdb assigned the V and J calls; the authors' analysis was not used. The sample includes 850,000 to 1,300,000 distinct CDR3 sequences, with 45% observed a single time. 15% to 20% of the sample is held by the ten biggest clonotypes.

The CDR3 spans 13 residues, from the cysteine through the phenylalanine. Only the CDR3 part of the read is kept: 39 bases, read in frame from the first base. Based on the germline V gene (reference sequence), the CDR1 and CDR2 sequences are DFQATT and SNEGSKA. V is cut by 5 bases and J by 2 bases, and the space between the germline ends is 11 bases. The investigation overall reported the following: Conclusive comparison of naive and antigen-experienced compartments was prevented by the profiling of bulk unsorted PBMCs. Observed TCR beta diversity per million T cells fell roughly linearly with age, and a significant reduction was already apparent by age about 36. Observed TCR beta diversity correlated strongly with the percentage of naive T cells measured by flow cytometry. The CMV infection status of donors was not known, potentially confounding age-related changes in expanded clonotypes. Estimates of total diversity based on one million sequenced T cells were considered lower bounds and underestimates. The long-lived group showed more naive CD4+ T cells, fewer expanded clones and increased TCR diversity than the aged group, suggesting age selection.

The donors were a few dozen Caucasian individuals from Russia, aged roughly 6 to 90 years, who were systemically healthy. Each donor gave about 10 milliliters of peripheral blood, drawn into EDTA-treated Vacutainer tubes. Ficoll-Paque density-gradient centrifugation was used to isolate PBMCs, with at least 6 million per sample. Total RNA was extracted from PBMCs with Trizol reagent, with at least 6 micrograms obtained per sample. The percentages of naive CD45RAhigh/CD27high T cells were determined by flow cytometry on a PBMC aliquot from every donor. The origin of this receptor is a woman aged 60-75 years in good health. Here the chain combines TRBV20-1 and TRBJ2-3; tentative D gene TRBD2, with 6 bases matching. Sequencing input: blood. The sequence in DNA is TGCAGTGCTTTGGGGGAGGACACAGATACGCAGTATTTT. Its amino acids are CSALGEDTDTQYF.